This entry concerns a single TCR beta chain. The sample comes from a study of blood T cell repertoires in COVID-19. Study information: Samples taken during acute and convalescent COVID-19 were collected in the United States, Italy and Spain. PBMCs, B-cell-depleted T cells, or T cells were the source of the cDNA or gDNA that made up the material.

TCRdb's copy holds only in-frame clones and misses some; the assay was immunoSEQ multiplex PCR. The sample consists of around 260,000 clones, around nine tenths of them appearing once. CDR1 is KGHDR and CDR2 is SFDVKD in the germline V gene. With V trimmed by 7 bases and J by 8 bases, 9 bases remained unmatched. This CDR3 region has 14 residues. The chain uses TRBV24-1 and TRBJ1-4, with 7 bases lining up with TRBD1. The sequence was collected from a woman aged 70 to 79 with COVID-19, enrolled during active disease. The sample comprised peripheral blood. The CDR3 loop is CATSPRGLGEKLFF. The DNA of the CDR3 is TGTGCCACCAGCCCGAGGGGGCTTGGCGAAAAACTGTTTTTT.